These 5 T cell receptor beta chains came from one sample sequenced in a study of blood T cell repertoires in COVID-19. The method was immunoSEQ multiplex PCR; TCRdb's version includes in-frame clones alone and lacks a portion of them. The profile shows some 390,000 clones, more than 85% of them singletons. The specimen sequenced was peripheral blood. All receptors derive from a human donor in a cohort sampled during active COVID-19.

The chain carries TRBV5-1 and TRBJ2-5; D is ambiguous. Germline CDR1 and CDR2: SGHRS and YFSETQ. The CDR3 loop spans 11 amino acids. Trimming left V 6 bases short and J 0 bases short, with 3 bases between. This CDR3 reads CASTNQETQYF. In DNA form, the CDR3 reads TGCGCCAGCACCAACCAAGAGACCCAGTACTTC.

The chain recombines TRBV28 with TRBJ1-4; TRBD1 agrees at 9 bases. Germline-derived CDR1 and CDR2 are MDHEN and SYDVKM. V shed 1 base and J 8 bases; nucleotides not matched to a gene: 11. This CDR3 region has 17 residues. CDR3 bases: TGTGCCAGCAGTTTATCTCAGGGACAGGGTCGTGGAGAAAAACTGTTTTTT. Protein sequence: CASSLSQGQGRGEKLFF. The full variable domain, with the rest looked up from reference TRBV28 and TRBJ1-4, is DVKVTQSSRYLVKRTGEKVFLECVQDMDHENMFWYRQDPGLGLRLIYFSYDVKMKEKGDIPEGYSVSREKKERFSLILESASTNQTSMYLCASSLSQGQGRGEKLFFGSGTQLSVL.

This chain connects TRBV4-1 to TRBJ2-7, with 7 bases that match TRBD1. The CDR3 spans 15 residues. Trimming cost V 4 bases and J 0 bases; bases outside gene matches: 6. Germline V lookup: CDR1 MGHRA, CDR2 YSYEKL. For the CDR3, the DNA is TGCGCCAGCAGCCCGGGGACAGCGAACTCCTACGAGCAGTACTTC. Its protein product is CASSPGTANSYEQYF.

The chain carries TRBV2 and TRBJ1-2, with no clear D. Germline V lookup: CDR1 SNHLY, CDR2 FYNNEI. The CDR3 is 15 residues long. V was pared by 6 bases and J by 5 bases, with 19 bases between. CDR3 sequence: CASRTSTGGVYGYTF. CDR3 nucleotide sequence: TGTGCCAGCAGAACTTCGACGGGAGGAGTATATGGCTACACCTTC.

V usage is TRBV27 and J usage is TRBJ1-1; tentative D call: TRBD1 (5 bases). CDR1 and CDR2 (germline): MNHEY, SMNVEV (reference sequence). The CDR3 totals 14 residues. V was cut by 3 bases and J by 5 bases, with 13 bases left in between. CDR3: CASSFGFQGTEAFF. CDR3 nucleotide sequence: TGTGCCAGCAGTTTCGGATTTCAGGGAACTGAAGCTTTCTTT.